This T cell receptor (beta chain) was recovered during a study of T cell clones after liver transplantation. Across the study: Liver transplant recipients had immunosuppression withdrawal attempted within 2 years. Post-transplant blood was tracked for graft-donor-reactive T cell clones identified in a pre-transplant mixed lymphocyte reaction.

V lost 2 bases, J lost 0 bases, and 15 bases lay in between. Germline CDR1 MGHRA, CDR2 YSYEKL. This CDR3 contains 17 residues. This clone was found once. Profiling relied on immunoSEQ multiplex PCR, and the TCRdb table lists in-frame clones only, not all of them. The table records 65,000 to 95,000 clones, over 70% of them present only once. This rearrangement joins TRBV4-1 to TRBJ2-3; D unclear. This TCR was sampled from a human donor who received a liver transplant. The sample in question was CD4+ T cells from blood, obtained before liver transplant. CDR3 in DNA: TGCGCCAGCAGCCAATTAACCCCGAGCCCTAGCACAGATACGCAGTATTTT. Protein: CASSQLTPSPSTDTQYF.